This T cell receptor (beta chain) was captured in a study of graft-versus-host responses after intestinal transplantation. Regarding the study as a whole: When patients had graft-donor T cell macrochimerism, their allografts held high graft-versus-host to host-versus-graft clonal ratios.

V lost 2 bases, J lost 2 bases, and 9 bases lay in between. The germline V gene encodes CDR1 MNHEY and CDR2 SVGAGI. This CDR3 has 14 residues. TCRdb's copy holds only in-frame clones and misses some; the assay was immunoSEQ multiplex PCR. The sample carries approximately 54,000 clones, about four fifths recorded once. As for this clone: Its antigen remains unknown.

The sequencing here drew on unstimulated CD4+ T cells sorted from spleen or lymph node cells, taken before transplant. The chain combines TRBV6-5 with TRBJ1-2; no firm D call. The clonotype comes from a human donor who was the organ donor for an intestinal transplant. The DNA for the CDR3 is TGTGCCAGCAGTTACGAGGATCCCAACTATGGCTACACCTTC. Its protein is CASSYEDPNYGYTF.